This T cell receptor (beta chain) is from a study of T cell repertoires in cytomegalovirus infection. Study-wide background: CMV infection together with matching HLA type was indicated by public TCR beta signatures. Overall study results and limits: HLA-C-restricted, CMV-specific TCR beta clonotypes were dominant ex vivo. Cumulative public TCR beta family frequency identified carriers of CMV plus the relevant HLA.

One entry per CDR3 protein, called by TCRdb with MiXCR from the reads. The top ten hold approximately 9.9% of the sample, which has roughly 150,000 distinct CDR3 sequences, around a quarter seen once. The trim removed 1 base at V and 7 bases at J, leaving 6 bases unmatched. This CDR3 spans 14 amino acids. CDR1 and CDR2 from the germline V gene are SGHTA and FQGNSA. On this clonotype itself: Its antigen is currently unknown.

The receptor comes from a human donor in good health (CMV status not recorded). Some clones in this sample may be carry-over from other donors' samples. Sequenced: PBMCs. This chain joins TRBV7-2 and TRBJ2-7; 8 bases fit TRBD2. CDR3 region: CASSLVLSSGEQYF. CDR3 nucleotide sequence: TGTGCCAGCAGCTTAGTCCTCTCTAGCGGGGAGCAGTACTTC.